This TCR beta chain emerged from a study of blood T cells in healthy people across ages (dated by TCRdb to about 2015). Background on the whole study: In model experiments, roughly one uniquely barcoded TCR beta cDNA molecule per two T cells was captured by template switching. Using deep sequencing normalized with unique cDNA molecular identifiers, the study measured how TCR beta repertoire diversity changes with age. Four age groups were formed from the donors: young (average approximately 15 years), middle-aged (less than 40), aged (over 55) and long-lived (about 80). To avoid experimental bias, donors of different ages were randomly spread across the sequencing lanes. The study analyzed two additional independent replicas of 1 million unique cDNA reads from the same blood draw for two donors, one aged 18 to 29 and one aged 80 or older.

Concerning this clonotype: The target of this receptor is not known. One base away there is no much larger clone; base qualities are not given.

V lost 3 bases and J lost 3 bases; the stretch between them is 22 bases long. Per the germline V gene (reference sequence), DFQATT is the CDR1 and SNEGSKA is the CDR2. The CDR3 measures 17 amino acids from cysteine to phenylalanine. The DNA shown is the 51-base CDR3, in frame from base 1. Library generation was performed with 5' RACE. The instrument given in TCRdb is Illumina HiSeq 2500. A second PCR of roughly 7 to 12 cycles was run with a J-beta primer mix and a sample-barcoded 5' primer. A template-switch 5' adaptor carrying 12 random nucleotides introduced a unique molecular identifier onto each TCR beta cDNA molecule. Each sample yielded at least 3 million CDR3-containing paired-end reads. First-strand cDNA was synthesized from all RNA with the Mint cDNA synthesis kit, primed by a TRBC-specific oligonucleotide. Following uracil-DNA glycosylase treatment, a first 18-cycle PCR with universal primers M1SS and BC2_uni_R was performed on all cDNA. For the original study's pipeline: Normalization of each sample was performed by random selection of 1 million high-quality reads, each carrying a distinct molecular identifier. Reads with shared molecular identifiers were discarded instead of being binned into consensus sequences. MiTCR, run with a Q25 quality threshold and the strictest error-elimination algorithm, handled CDR3 identification, clonotype clustering and error correction. Lower-bound total TCR beta diversity was estimated with a nonparametric unseen species model using Euler transformation. TCRdb reprocessed the public reads (quality trimming at Q25 with fastp, clone calling with MiXCR) and kept in-frame beta chains. Identical CDR3 protein sequences are pooled into one entry, listed with their most common genes and DNA. These V and J calls are TCRdb output, not the study's own analysis. For this sample the table gives 1.5 million or so distinct CDR3 sequences, of which roughly 45% were detected only once. The ten largest clonotypes hold roughly 7.9% of the sample.

The donors were around 39 Caucasian individuals from Russia, aged 6 to 90 years, who were systemically healthy. Each donor gave around 9.9 milliliters of peripheral blood, collected into EDTA-treated Vacutainer tubes. Ficoll-Paque density-gradient centrifugation was used to isolate PBMCs, with at least 7 million per sample. Trizol reagent was used to extract total RNA from PBMCs, with at least 5 micrograms per sample. For every donor, flow cytometry on a PBMC aliquot measured the percentage of naive CD45RAhigh/CD27high T cells. On the study overall, not on this receptor specifically: Total diversity estimates from one million sequenced T cells were considered lower bounds and underestimates. Since profiling was done on bulk unsorted PBMCs, naive and antigen-experienced compartments could not be conclusively compared. Observed TCR beta diversity per million T cells fell roughly linearly with age, and a significant reduction was already apparent by age about 36. Donor CMV infection status was unknown, potentially confounding age-related changes in expanded clonotypes. Observed TCR beta diversity correlated strongly with the percentage of naive T cells measured by flow cytometry. Compared with the aged group, the long-lived group had more naive CD4+ T cells, fewer expanded clones and increased TCR diversity, a pattern suggesting age selection.

The chain is assembled from TRBV20-1 and TRBJ2-3; the D segment might be TRBD1 or TRBD2, since each matches 5 bases. The clonotype was recovered from a woman between 18 and 30 years old in good health. The sample consisted of blood. DNA sequence: TGCAGTGCTAGGGGGCCGTTGGGAGCGTTAAGGACAGATACGCAGTATTTT. Its protein reads: CSARGPLGALRTDTQYF.